This is a list of T cell receptor beta chains from one sample in a study of response to subunit inactivated influenza vaccine. MiXCR was run by TCRdb on the RT-PCR reads, yielding one entry per CDR3 protein. The sample contains roughly 500,000 distinct CDR3 sequences, around 25% of which appear only once. The material sequenced was CD4+ T cells sorted from PBMCs, taken 5 days after vaccination. Source of these receptors: a man aged 45-65 years who received an inactivated influenza vaccine. Each CDR3 is given with its conserved first and last residue. D genes are given only for firm matches. A clone size is listed for some rows: how often the clone was seen (once, few, many), or a class if it is expanded.

>.|TRBV28|TRBJ2-2|few
CASSLGRLGGVTGELFF
TGTGCCAGCAGTCTCGGACGCCTTGGTGGGGTCACCGGGGAGCTGTTTTTT
>TRBD1|TRBV20-1|TRBJ2-2|.
CSARPGGTGELFF
TGCAGTGCTAGACCAGGGGGCACCGGGGAGCTGTTTTTT
>TRBD1|TRBV2|TRBJ2-3|few
CASSEGQISTDTQYF
TGTGCCAGCAGCGAGGGACAGATTTCCACAGATACGCAGTATTTT
>.|TRBV7-6|TRBJ2-2|few
CASSIGTNGELFF
TGTGCCAGCAGCATCGGGACGAACGGGGAGCTGTTTTTT
>TRBD1|TRBV28|TRBJ2-7|.
CASSPNRGEQYF
TGTGCCAGCAGTCCCAACAGGGGCGAGCAGTACTTC
>TRBD1|TRBV25-1|TRBJ1-5|.
CASSGRGQEPQHF
TGTGCCAGCAGTGGGAGGGGGCAAGAGCCCCAGCATTTT
>.|TRBV6-2/TRBV6-3|TRBJ1-1|.
CASSDPQGSNTEAFF
TGTGCCAGCAGTGACCCACAGGGATCGAACACTGAAGCTTTCTTT
>.|TRBV5-1|TRBJ1-6|.
CASSLAARRWSPLHF
TGCGCCAGCAGCTTGGCGGCCCGACGGTGGTCACCCCTCCACTTT
>TRBD1|TRBV5-1|TRBJ2-7|.
CASGPGTGYEQYF
TGCGCCAGCGGACCCGGGACAGGGTACGAGCAGTACTTC
>.|TRBV3-1|TRBJ1-4|.
CASSVSLELGKLFF
TGTGCCAGCAGCGTTAGCCTCGAGCTGGGAAAACTGTTTTTT
>TRBD2|TRBV29-1|TRBJ2-1|few
CSGGLADEQFF
TGCAGCGGAGGACTAGCCGATGAGCAGTTCTTC
>TRBD1|TRBV6-1|TRBJ2-7|few
CASRQPGQHYEQYF
TGTGCCAGCAGGCAGCCGGGACAGCACTACGAGCAGTACTTC
>.|TRBV7-2|TRBJ2-7|.
CASLGPAYEQYF
TGTGCCAGCCTGGGGCCCGCCTACGAGCAGTACTTC
>.|TRBV7-2|TRBJ2-3|.
CASSLALRSTDTQYF
TGTGCCAGCAGCTTAGCGCTAAGAAGCACAGATACGCAGTATTTT
>.|TRBV7-2|TRBJ1-5|few
CASSQRGISVQPQHF
TGTGCCAGCAGCCAGAGGGGAATTTCAGTACAGCCCCAGCATTTT
>.|TRBV6-1|TRBJ1-5|.
CASSREAIGGYSNQPQHF
TGTGCCAGCAGTCGAGAGGCGATTGGGGGCTATAGCAATCAGCCCCAGCATTTT
>.|TRBV9|TRBJ2-3|once
CASSGMATSTDTQYF
TGTGCCAGCAGCGGGATGGCTACTAGCACAGATACGCAGTATTTT
>.|TRBV12-3/TRBV12-4|TRBJ2-3|many
CASSPSGSTDTQYF
TGTGCCAGCAGTCCCTCTGGGTCCACAGATACGCAGTATTTT
>TRBD1|TRBV12-3/TRBV12-4|TRBJ1-1|few
CASSPTGLTAFF
TGTGCCAGCAGCCCGACAGGGCTTACGGCTTTCTTT
>.|TRBV5-5|TRBJ2-1|.
CASSSEAGVGNEQFF
TGTGCCAGCAGCTCCGAGGCAGGGGTCGGCAATGAGCAGTTCTTC
>.|TRBV6-5|TRBJ2-2|few
CASSFNGELFF
TGTGCCAGCAGTTTTAACGGGGAGCTGTTTTTT
>.|TRBV18|TRBJ2-1|few
CASSPFTGDYNEQFF
TGTGCCAGCTCACCCTTCACAGGAGACTACAATGAGCAGTTCTTC
>TRBD1|TRBV2|TRBJ1-3|.
CASSVDRSGNTIYF
TGTGCCAGCAGTGTGGACAGGTCTGGAAACACCATATATTTT
>.|TRBV5-1|TRBJ2-1|.
CASSLYFPKGSYNEQFF
TGCGCCAGCAGCTTGTACTTTCCTAAGGGCTCCTACAATGAGCAGTTCTTC
>.|TRBV7-9|TRBJ2-1|many
CASSQGQATLNEQFF
TGTGCCAGCAGCCAAGGCCAGGCTACCCTCAATGAGCAGTTCTTC
>TRBD2|TRBV7-2|TRBJ2-3|once
CASSSSGSAPDKQYF
TGTGCCAGCAGCTCTAGCGGGAGTGCCCCAGATAAGCAGTATTTT
>TRBD1|TRBV20-1|TRBJ2-3|many
CSLQKQGADTQYF
TGCAGTTTACAGAAACAGGGGGCTGATACGCAGTATTTT
>TRBD1|TRBV6-1|TRBJ2-2|.
CASSEFPGGAGIRITGELFF
TGTGCCAGCAGTGAATTCCCAGGGGGCGCAGGTATCCGTATCACCGGGGAGCTGTTTTTT
>.|TRBV3-1|TRBJ2-2|few
CASSRREPPGELFF
TGTGCCAGCAGCCGCCGGGAGCCCCCCGGGGAGCTGTTTTTT
>TRBD1|TRBV20-1|TRBJ2-5|.
CSASRTGRETQYF
TGCAGTGCTAGTAGGACAGGGAGAGAGACCCAGTACTTC
>.|TRBV5-5|TRBJ2-5|once
CASTPIGAVEETQYF
TGTGCCAGCACCCCGATCGGGGCAGTTGAAGAGACCCAGTACTTC
>.|TRBV7-2|TRBJ2-7|few
CASSPGTGLEQYF
TGTGCCAGCAGCCCCGGGACTGGCTTAGAGCAGTACTTC
>.|TRBV9|TRBJ2-3|once
CASSVRGGGPSSPDTQYF
TGTGCCAGCAGCGTACGTGGGGGGGGGCCTTCCAGCCCAGATACGCAGTATTTT
>TRBD2|TRBV4-2|TRBJ2-3|.
CASSQQLAGAKDTQYF
TGTGCCAGCAGCCAACAACTAGCGGGAGCCAAAGATACGCAGTATTTT
>TRBD2|TRBV20-1|TRBJ2-7|.
CSAFPTSGSYEQYF
TGCAGTGCTTTTCCGACTAGCGGCTCCTACGAGCAGTACTTC
>.|TRBV5-1|TRBJ2-7|few
CASSLEGIAYEQYF
TGCGCCAGCAGCTTGGAGGGTATCGCCTACGAGCAGTACTTC
>.|TRBV6-5|TRBJ2-2|few
CASSYSTRRPGELFF
TGTGCCAGCAGTTACTCGACACGGAGGCCCGGGGAGCTGTTTTTT
>.|TRBV27|TRBJ1-1|.
CASKHEVAGNLWTEAFF
TGTGCCAGCAAACATGAGGTGGCAGGGAATTTGTGGACTGAAGCTTTCTTT
>.|TRBV4-3|TRBJ2-7|.
CASSSNGRGEGEQYF
TGCGCCAGCAGCTCAAACGGACGGGGCGAAGGGGAGCAGTACTTC
>TRBD1|TRBV7-6|TRBJ2-5|.
CASSLGSGGAKETQYF
TGTGCCAGCAGCTTAGGTTCAGGGGGCGCGAAAGAGACCCAGTACTTC
>TRBD1|TRBV28|TRBJ1-5|.
CASSSGQGNNQPQHF
TGTGCCAGCAGTTCGGGACAGGGCAACAATCAGCCCCAGCATTTT